Included here is one T cell receptor beta chain sequence, with context. Antigen: not known. The data stem from a study of cytomegalovirus exposure and HLA in healthy donors. Looking at the study overall: Among about 179 million T cells, an earlier analysis found roughly 100 million unique TCR beta sequences. Study results and caveats: What was likely a sequencing artifact was a cluster of highly shared sequence variants. Cytomegalovirus association was assigned to about 180 TCR beta chains. It was confirmed in vitro that a few of the CMV-associated chains were specific for CMV antigens.

PCR involved 60 Vbeta and 13 Jbeta primers. Using immunoSEQ multiplex PCR, the repertoire was profiled, and TCRdb retains in-frame clones only, with some absent. The sample has over 85,000 clones; less than 80% are singletons. The CDR3 is made up of 15 amino acids. In germline, CDR1 is MNHEY, CDR2 SMNVEV (reference sequence). J lost 5 bases, V lost 6 bases, and 11 bases had no gene match. The specimen was PBMCs. This chain links TRBV27 with TRBJ1-1; 8 bases map to TRBD1. The sequence derives from a man in his forties in good health and CMV-seronegative. This chain's CDR3 is CASRKTGGKGTEAFF. The CDR3 DNA is TGTGCCAGCAGGAAAACAGGGGGAAAGGGGACTGAAGCTTTCTTT.